The clone carrying this T cell receptor beta chain came up a few times. Its antigen is undetermined. Regarding donors, all were healthy bone marrow donors. The sample originates from a study of cytomegalovirus exposure and HLA in healthy donors. In the PCR, 60 Vbeta and 13 Jbeta primers were used. Profiled with immunoSEQ multiplex PCR; TCRdb holds only in-frame clones, not every one. Altogether about 110,000 clones are present, roughly three quarters being singletons, with the ten largest covering 5% to 8%. Points from the study as a whole: There were around 160 TCR beta chains listed as cytomegalovirus-associated.

In germline, CDR1 is MGHRA, CDR2 YSYEKL. Trimming cost V 1 base and J 6 bases; bases outside gene matches: 8. CDR3 length equals 16 residues. The rearrangement links TRBV4-1 to TRBJ2-7; 11 bases match TRBD1. The receptor comes from a man aged 25 to 40 in good health and CMV-seropositive. Sequencing was carried out using PBMCs. DNA for the CDR3: TGCGCCAGCAGCCAAGGTGAAGGACAGGGGGCTATCGAGCAGTACTTC. This translates into CASSQGEGQGAIEQYF.